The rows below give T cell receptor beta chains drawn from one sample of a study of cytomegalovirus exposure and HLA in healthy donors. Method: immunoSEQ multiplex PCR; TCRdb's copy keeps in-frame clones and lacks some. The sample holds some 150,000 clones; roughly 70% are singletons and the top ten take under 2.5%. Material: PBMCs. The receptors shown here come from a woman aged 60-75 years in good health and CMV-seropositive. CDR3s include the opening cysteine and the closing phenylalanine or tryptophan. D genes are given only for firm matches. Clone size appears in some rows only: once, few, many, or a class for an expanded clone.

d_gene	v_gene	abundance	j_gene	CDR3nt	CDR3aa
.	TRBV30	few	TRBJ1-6	TGTGCCTGGAGTGCCTCGTCAGGGGCATCACCCCTCCACTTT	CAWSASSGASPLHF
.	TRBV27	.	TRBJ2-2	TGTGCCAGCAGTTGGCGGACCGGGGAGCTGTTTTTT	CASSWRTGELFF
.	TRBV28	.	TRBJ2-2	TGTGCCAGCAGTTTAAGCGGGTTGAACACCGGGGAGCTGTTTTTT	CASSLSGLNTGELFF
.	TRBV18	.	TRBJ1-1	TGTGCCAGCTCACCACCTAGGACCGGGGGGGTGAACACTGAAGCTTTCTTT	CASSPPRTGGVNTEAFF
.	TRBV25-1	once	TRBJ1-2	TGTGCCAGCAGTGGACACGGTTGGGGCTACACCTTC	CASSGHGWGYTF
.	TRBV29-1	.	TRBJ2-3	TGCAGCGTTGAAGGCAGGGAAGATAACACAGATACGCAGTATTTT	CSVEGREDNTDTQYF
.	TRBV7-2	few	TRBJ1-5	TGTGCCAGCAGCCAGGGCCTGGAACGGGCTCAGCCCCAGCATTTT	CASSQGLERAQPQHF
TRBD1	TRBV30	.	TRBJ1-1	TGTGCCTGGACAGGGGGTAACATGAACACTGAAGCTTTCTTT	CAWTGGNMNTEAFF
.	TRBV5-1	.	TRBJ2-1	TGCGCCAGCAGCATCACTAGCTACAATGAGCAGTTCTTC	CASSITSYNEQFF
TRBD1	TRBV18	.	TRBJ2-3	TGTGCCAGCTCACCGTCGACAGGGACCGGGAATACGCAGTATTTT	CASSPSTGTGNTQYF
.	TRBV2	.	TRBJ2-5	TGTGCCAGCACCAATTCTAGCGGTAGGGGGGAGAAGACCCAGTACTTC	CASTNSSGRGEKTQYF
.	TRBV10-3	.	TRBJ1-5	TGTGCCATCAGTCCGGACAGTAGCAATCAGCCCCAGCATTTT	CAISPDSSNQPQHF
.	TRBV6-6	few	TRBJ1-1	TGTGCCAGCAGTTATGACGGGATCTCGGCTTTCTTT	CASSYDGISAFF
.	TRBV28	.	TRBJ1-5	TGTGCCAGCAGTTTAATATATTCAGGGGCGAAGTGGAATCAGCCCCAGCATTTT	CASSLIYSGAKWNQPQHF
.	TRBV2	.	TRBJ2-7	TGTGCCAGCAGTGCGGGAGAGGCGGGAACAACCTACGAGCAGTACTTC	CASSAGEAGTTYEQYF
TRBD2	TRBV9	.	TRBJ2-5	TGTGCCAGCAGCGTAGGGAAAGAGGCTAGCGGAGAGACCCAGTACTTC	CASSVGKEASGETQYF
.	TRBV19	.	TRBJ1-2	TGTGCCAGCAGTGCAAGAAGCAACTATGGCTACACCTTC	CASSARSNYGYTF
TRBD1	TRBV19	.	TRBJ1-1	TGTGCCAGTAGTCTTCCGACAGGGCTCGGAGACACTGAAGCTTTCTTT	CASSLPTGLGDTEAFF
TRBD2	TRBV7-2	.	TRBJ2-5	TGTGCCAGCAGCTCCGGGACTAGCGGGACGCGGGAGCAGTACTTC	CASSSGTSGTREQYF
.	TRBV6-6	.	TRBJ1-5	TGTGCCAGCAGTCCGGACAGCAGCAATCAGCCCCAGCATTTT	CASSPDSSNQPQHF
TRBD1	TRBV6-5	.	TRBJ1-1	TGTGCCAGCAGTCAAAGACAGGGCAACACTGAAGCTTTCTTT	CASSQRQGNTEAFF
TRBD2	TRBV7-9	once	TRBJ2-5	TGTGCCAGCAGCCCACTCCTACTAGCGGGAGAGACCCAGTACTTC	CASSPLLLAGETQYF
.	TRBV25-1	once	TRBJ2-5	TGTGCCAGCAGTCCCACGGGGGTCCGGACCCAGTACTTC	CASSPTGVRTQYF
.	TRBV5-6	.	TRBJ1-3	TGTGCCAGCAGCTTGTCACCGCGAAGTGGAAACACCATATATTTT	CASSLSPRSGNTIYF
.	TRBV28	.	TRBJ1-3	TGTGCCAGCAGTTCCCAGGGTGCGAACACCATATATTTT	CASSSQGANTIYF
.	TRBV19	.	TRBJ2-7	TGTGCCAGTAGTCCACGTCCGGGACTGAATTACGAGCAGTACTTC	CASSPRPGLNYEQYF
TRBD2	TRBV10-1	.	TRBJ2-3	TGCGCCAGCAGTGATTCTCTAGCGGGAGGGTTCACAGATACGCAGTATTTT	CASSDSLAGGFTDTQYF
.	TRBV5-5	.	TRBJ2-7	TGTGCCAGCAGCTTGGTCGGTAGCTACGAGCAGTACTTC	CASSLVGSYEQYF
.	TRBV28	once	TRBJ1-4	TGTGCCAGCATGCGGCCATCGGGAGTACTGTTTTTT	CASMRPSGVLFF
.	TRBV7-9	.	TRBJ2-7	TGTGCCAGCAGCTTAGAGAGCTACGAGCAGTACTTC	CASSLESYEQYF
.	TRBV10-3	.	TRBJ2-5	TGTGCCATCAGTGGAGACAGTCAAGAGACCCAGTACTTC	CAISGDSQETQYF
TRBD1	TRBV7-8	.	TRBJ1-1	TGTGCCAGCAGCTTACAGCCAGGGGGCTTGAACACTGAAGCTTTCTTT	CASSLQPGGLNTEAFF
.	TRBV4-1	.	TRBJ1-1	TGCGCCAGCAGCCCCGTTGTGAATCTAAAAGCTTTCTTT	CASSPVVNLKAFF
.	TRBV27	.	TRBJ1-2	TGTGCCAGCAGTTTACGGGGAAACTATGGCTACACCTTC	CASSLRGNYGYTF
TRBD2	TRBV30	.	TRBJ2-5	TGTGCCTCGTCATTGACTAGCGGACAAGAGACCCAGTACTTC	CASSLTSGQETQYF
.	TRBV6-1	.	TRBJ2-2	TGTGCCAGCAGTGAACAGTCCGTGAACACCGGGGAGCTGTTTTTT	CASSEQSVNTGELFF
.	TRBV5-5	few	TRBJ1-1	TGTGCCAGCAGCGAAACGTTGACAGGAAGGAACACTGAAGCTTTCTTT	CASSETLTGRNTEAFF
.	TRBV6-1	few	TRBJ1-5	TGTGCCAGCAGTCAACATGTTGATAATCAGCCCCAGCATTTT	CASSQHVDNQPQHF
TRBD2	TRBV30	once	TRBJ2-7	TGTGCGGGAGGGGACTCCTACGAGCAGTACTTC	CAGGDSYEQYF
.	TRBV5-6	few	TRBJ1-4	TGTGCCAGCAGCTTGGGGGACACTTATTCAACTAATGAAAAACTGTTTTTT	CASSLGDTYSTNEKLFF
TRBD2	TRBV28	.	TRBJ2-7	TGTGCCAGCAGTTTAGTTGGGAGGGACCAGCTCGAGCAGTACTTC	CASSLVGRDQLEQYF
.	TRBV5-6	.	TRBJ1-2	TGTGCCAGCAGGGGGGCGGGAGGCCCGACCTTC	CASRGAGGPTF
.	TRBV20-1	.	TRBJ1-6	TGCAGTGCCGCCAGCGGTTCACCCCTCCACTTT	CSAASGSPLHF
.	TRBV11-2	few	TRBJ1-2	TGTGCCAGCAGCTTTACGGGGGACTATGGCTACACCTTC	CASSFTGDYGYTF
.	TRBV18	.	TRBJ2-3	TGTGCCAGCTCAACAACGGGAAACGGGAGGGGGCCAGATACGCAGTATTTT	CASSTTGNGRGPDTQYF
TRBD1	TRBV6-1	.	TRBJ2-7	TGTGCCAGCAGCAAGAGGGACAGCTCCTACGAGCAGTACTTC	CASSKRDSSYEQYF
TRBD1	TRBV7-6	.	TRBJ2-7	TGTGCCAGCAGTCGGGGACAGGGGGGATACGAGCAGTACTTC	CASSRGQGGYEQYF
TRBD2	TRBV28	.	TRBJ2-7	TGTGCCAGCAGTGGGACTAGCAGCAGATACGAGCAGTACTTC	CASSGTSSRYEQYF
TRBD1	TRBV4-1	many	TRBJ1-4	TGCGCCAGCAGGGACAGGGGAGGAGAGGCAACTAATGAAAAACTGTTTTTT	CASRDRGGEATNEKLFF
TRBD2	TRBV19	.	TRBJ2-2	TGTGCCAGTAGCCTTTATAGCGGGAGCGTCACCGGGGAGCTGTTTTTT	CASSLYSGSVTGELFF
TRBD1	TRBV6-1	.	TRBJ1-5	TGTGCCAGCAGTGTGGGACAGCAGATCAATCAGCCCCAGCATTTT	CASSVGQQINQPQHF
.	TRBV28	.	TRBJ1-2	TGTGCCAGCAGAGTTGGACAGCTTTATGGCTACACCTTC	CASRVGQLYGYTF
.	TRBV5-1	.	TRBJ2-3	TGCGCCAGCAGCTTTTTCGGACAGCACACAGATACGCAGTATTTT	CASSFFGQHTDTQYF
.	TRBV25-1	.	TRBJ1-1	TGTGCCAGCAGTGAAAGAAGGGGCCTCACTGAAGCTTTCTTT	CASSERRGLTEAFF
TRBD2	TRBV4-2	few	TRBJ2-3	TGTGCCAGCAGCCAAGGACTAGCGGCCAGCACAGATACGCAGTATTTT	CASSQGLAASTDTQYF
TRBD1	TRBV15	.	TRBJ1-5	TGTGCCACCAGCAGCTTGACAGGGGGCAATCAGCCCCAGCATTTT	CATSSLTGGNQPQHF
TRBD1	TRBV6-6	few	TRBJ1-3	TGTGCCAGCAGTTACGGGACAGCTGGAAACACCATATATTTT	CASSYGTAGNTIYF
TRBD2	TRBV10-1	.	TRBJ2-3	TGCGCCAGCAGTGAAGCAGCTAGCGGCCAAGATACGCAGTATTTT	CASSEAASGQDTQYF
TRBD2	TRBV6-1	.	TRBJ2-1	TGTGCCAGCAGTGAACTAGCGGGAGGACTGAGCTCCTACAATGAGCAGTTCTTC	CASSELAGGLSSYNEQFF
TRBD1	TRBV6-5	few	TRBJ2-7	TGTGCCAGCAGTTACCGGGACAGGGGGCACTACGAGCAGTACTTC	CASSYRDRGHYEQYF